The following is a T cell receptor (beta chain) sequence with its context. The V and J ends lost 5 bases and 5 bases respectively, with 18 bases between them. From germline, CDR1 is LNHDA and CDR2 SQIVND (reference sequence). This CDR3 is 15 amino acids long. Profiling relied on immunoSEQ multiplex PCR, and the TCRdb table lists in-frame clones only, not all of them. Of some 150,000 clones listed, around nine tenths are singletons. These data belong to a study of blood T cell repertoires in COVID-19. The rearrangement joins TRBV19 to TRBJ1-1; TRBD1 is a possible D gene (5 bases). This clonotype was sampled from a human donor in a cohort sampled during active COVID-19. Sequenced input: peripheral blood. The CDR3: CASSPRGDLGTEAFF. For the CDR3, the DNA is TGTGCCAGTAGTCCCCGGGGGGACCTCGGGACTGAAGCTTTCTTT.